This T cell receptor beta chain comes out of a study of regulatory T cells in long-lasting Graves disease. Building the TCR beta libraries relied on iRepertoire HTBI primers, and CDR3 regions underwent Arm-PCR. MiXCR was run by TCRdb on the multiplex PCR reads, yielding one entry per CDR3 protein. The table shows roughly 380,000 distinct CDR3 sequences, with over 15% occurring only once. Germline CDR1 is SGHAT and CDR2 is FQDESV (reference sequence). Trimming pared 5 bases from V and 4 bases from J, leaving 11 bases between. This CDR3 is 13 amino acids long. Documented time point: newly diagnosed GD, antithyroid drugs for less than 3 months. Extracted RNA from PBMCs served as the source of the TCR library. Peripheral blood, at approximately 10 milliliters, went into EDTA tubes. This clonotype was counted ten times or more. The target antigen is unknown. The study's findings and limits: Patients with persistent disease shared some 2,500 public clonotypes, outpacing the roughly 970 shared by new patients.

These data also featured in a second study, about T cells in Graves' hyperthyroidism and ophthalmopathy.

The TCR was taken from a middle-aged man with Graves disease. The specimen was peripheral blood mononuclear cells (PBMCs), collected at new diagnosis, from a patient treated with antithyroid drugs. This chain uses TRBV11-1 with TRBJ1-2, with D uncertain. CDR3 sequence: CASSRAGAYGYTF. The CDR3 nucleotides are TGTGCCAGCAGCCGGGCGGGCGCCTATGGCTACACCTTC.